Shown below are 27 T cell receptor beta chains from a single sample sequenced in a study of blood T cell repertoires in COVID-19. The repertoire was sequenced with immunoSEQ multiplex PCR; TCRdb's copy has only in-frame clones and lacks some. The sample holds 210,000 or so clones, approximately 80% seen once. Sequenced: peripheral blood. All receptors derive from a human donor in a cohort sampled during active COVID-19.

This chain connects TRBV5-6 to TRBJ2-5; maybe TRBD1 (5 bases). CDR1 and CDR2 (germline): SGHDT, YYEEEE. The ends were cut back, 1 base at V and 5 bases at J, with 12 bases in the middle. The length of the CDR3 is 14 residues. This CDR3 reads CASSLLRTSETQYF. CDR3 in DNA: TGTGCCAGCAGCTTGCTTCGGACATCGGAGACCCAGTACTTC.

The chain uses TRBV10-1 and TRBJ1-5; D gene ambiguous. CDR1 and CDR2 (germline): WNHNN, SYGVQD (reference sequence). With 7 bases removed from V and 1 base from J, the gap between germline ends came to 8 bases. There are 13 residues in the CDR3. As DNA, the CDR3 is TGCGCCAGCACTGGTAGAAGCAATCAGCCCCAGCATTTT. It translates to CASTGRSNQPQHF.

V gene TRBV9 combines with J gene TRBJ2-5; weak D call: TRBD2 (6 bases). CDR1 is SGDLS, CDR2 YYNGEE, per germline. The germline V and J ends were trimmed by 2 bases and 2 bases, with 13 bases remaining between them. The CDR3 contains 15 residues. CDR3 in amino acids: CASSVSASVQETQYF. The CDR3, as DNA: TGTGCCAGCAGCGTCTCAGCTAGCGTACAAGAGACCCAGTACTTC.

The chain is built from TRBV6-5 and TRBJ1-1; D perhaps matches TRBD1 (5 bases). There are 14 residues in the CDR3. Per germline, CDR1 MNHEY and CDR2 SVGAGI. The germline V and J ends were trimmed by 6 bases and 1 base, with 12 bases remaining between them. DNA of the CDR3: TGTGCCAGCAGAAGTCCAGGGTCGAACACTGAAGCTTTCTTT. It codes for CASRSPGSNTEAFF.

V usage is TRBV7-9 and J usage is TRBJ2-7, with 9 bases aligning to TRBD1. This CDR3 has 17 amino acids. After removal of 0 bases from V and 9 bases from J, the junction contained 15 bases not matched to a gene. Per the germline V gene, CDR1 is SEHNR and CDR2 is FQNEAQ (reference sequence). The CDR3 reads CASSLALGQGRDSVQYV. The CDR3 coding sequence is TGTGCCAGCAGCTTAGCTCTGGGACAGGGAAGGGACTCAGTGCAGTACGTC.

This clone has more than one count but fewer than ten. Being one base from a much bigger clone, this may be a read error. V and J are TRBV6-5 and TRBJ1-1, with D maybe TRBD1 (6 bases). This CDR3 region has 13 residues. V lost 6 bases to trimming and J lost 1 base, with 9 bases between them. Germline V gene lookup returns CDR1 MNHEY and CDR2 SVGAGI. CDR3 DNA: TGTGCCAGCAGGACACAGGGGAACACTGAAGCTTTCTTT. Its protein product is CASRTQGNTEAFF.

The rearrangement links TRBV2 to TRBJ2-3; D might be TRBD1 (5 bases). The V end was cut by 5 bases, the J end by 2 bases, with 11 bases between. The V gene's germline CDR1 is SNHLY and CDR2 FYNNEI. This CDR3 is built from 14 residues. The CDR3 nucleotides are TGTGCCAGCAGTTGGGGCAGGGCCACAGATACGCAGTATTTT. Its translation is CASSWGRATDTQYF.

J is TRBJ1-2 and V is TRBV4-1; 8 bases agree with TRBD1. The CDR3 runs to 17 residues. J gave up 7 bases and V 5 bases, and 18 bases lay outside the gene matches. Germline CDR1 reads MGHRA; CDR2 reads YSYEKL. As DNA, the CDR3 is TGCGCCAGCAGCTTTCCGGGACAGGTACCCCACTTGTCTGGCTACACCTTC. It codes for CASSFPGQVPHLSGYTF.

J is TRBJ1-5 and V is TRBV28, with a tentative D call TRBD1 (5 bases). The germline CDR1 and CDR2 sequences are MDHEN and SYDVKM. The CDR3 has 12 residues. Trimming took 6 bases from V and 9 from J, leaving 12 bases between them. CDR3 sequence reads: CASSIFQGPQHF. DNA of the CDR3: TGTGCCAGCAGCATATTTCAGGGGCCCCAGCATTTT.

The rearrangement links TRBV27 to TRBJ2-1; D possibly corresponds to TRBD2 (6 bases). Germline lookup yields CDR1 MNHEY and CDR2 SMNVEV (reference sequence). V was cut by 6 bases and J by 9 bases, with 15 bases left in between. The CDR3 runs to 13 residues. CDR3 sequence (DNA): TGTGCCAGCAGATTCTCAGGGCGGGGTGAGCAGTTCTTC. Its protein product is CASRFSGRGEQFF.

The gene calls are TRBV4-1 and TRBJ1-2, with 9 positions matching TRBD1. V shed 4 bases, J shed 1 base, and the junction held 7 bases outside the gene matches. Germline lookup yields CDR1 MGHRA and CDR2 YSYEKL. The CDR3 is made up of 16 amino acids. The CDR3, as DNA: TGCGCCAGCAGCCCAGTCGGGACAGGGCGTAACTATGGCTACACCTTC. Its translation: CASSPVGTGRNYGYTF.

The chain employs TRBV12-3 or TRBV12-4 and TRBJ1-1, with D perhaps matching TRBD1 (6 bases). The CDR3 is 13 residues long. Trimming left V 8 bases short and J 2 bases short, with 12 bases between. The CDR3 nucleotides read TGTGCCAGCGGTCGGACAGTCAACACTGAAGCTTTCTTT. Amino acids: CASGRTVNTEAFF.

V is TRBV2 and J is TRBJ2-1; tentative D call: TRBD1 (5 bases). This CDR3 is built from 14 residues. From germline, CDR1 is SNHLY and CDR2 FYNNEI. V lost 5 bases to trimming and J lost 9 bases, with 17 bases between them. The CDR3 region has the DNA TGTGCCAGCAGTTGGGGCTATGGCTGGGCTGAGCAGTTCTTC. Encoded protein: CASSWGYGWAEQFF. Full variable domain (remainder filled in from reference TRBV2 and TRBJ2-1): EPEVTQTPSHQVTQMGQEVILRCVPISNHLYFYWYRQILGQKVEFLVSFYNNEISEKSEIFDDQFSVERPDGSNFTLKIRSTKLEDSAMYFCASSWGYGWAEQFFGPGTRLTVL.

The chain recombines TRBV12-3 or TRBV12-4 with TRBJ2-7; D remains ambiguous. This CDR3 has 11 amino acids. Deletions cut 6 bases from V and 3 bases from J, with 6 bases between. The CDR3 nucleotides read TGTGCCAGCAGCCGCGTCTACGAGCAGTACTTC. This codes for CASSRVYEQYF.

The CDR3, as DNA: TGTGCCAGCTCCGCCGGAGGGAATGAGCAGTTCTTC. Its translation: CASSAGGNEQFF. The chain carries TRBV18 and TRBJ2-1, with D perhaps TRBD2 (6 bases). CDR1 and CDR2 (germline): KGHSH, LQKENI. The V end lost 6 bases, the J end lost 7 bases, and 10 bases lay between the germline ends. This CDR3 has 12 amino acids.

The rearrangement uses TRBV5-6 and TRBJ2-1, with a tentative D call TRBD2 (5 bases). The CDR3 has 13 amino acids. The germline V gene encodes CDR1 SGHDT and CDR2 YYEEEE. Trimming stripped 1 base from V and 8 bases from J, with 10 bases between. The CDR3 loop is CASSLNRGDEQFF. The CDR3 DNA sequence: TGTGCCAGCAGCTTGAATCGGGGAGATGAGCAGTTCTTC.

This CDR3 reads CACTSGLGTGELFF. The DNA for the CDR3 is TGTGCCTGCACTTCGGGACTGGGCACCGGGGAGCTGTTTTTT. The chain links TRBV30 to TRBJ2-2; the D gene is possibly TRBD2 (6 bases). V was clipped by 6 bases and J by 4 bases, with 15 bases between them. The CDR3 is made up of 14 amino acids. The germline CDR1 and CDR2 sequences are GTSNPN and SVGIG (reference sequence). Looking up the rest from reference TRBV30 and TRBJ2-2 gives the full variable domain: SQTIHQWPATLVQPVGSPLSLECTVEGTSNPNLYWYRQAAGRGLQLLFYSVGIGQISSEVPQNLSASRPQDRQFILSSKKLLLSDSGFYLCACTSGLGTGELFFGEGSRLTVL.

The chain carries TRBV25-1 and TRBJ1-6, with a possible D match to TRBD1 (6 bases). Germline V lookup: CDR1 MGHDK, CDR2 SYGVNS. The CDR3 extends over 13 amino acids. V gave up 5 bases and J gave up 6 bases, with 8 bases separating them. CDR3 DNA sequence: TGTGCCAGCAGTAGACAGGCTAATTCACCCCTCCACTTT. Protein: CASSRQANSPLHF.

The rearrangement joins TRBV6-1 to TRBJ2-7; D is unclear. This CDR3 has 16 residues. V was cut by 0 bases and J by 4 bases, with 16 bases left in between. Looked up from germline, CDR1 is MNHNS and CDR2 is SASEGT. CDR3 DNA sequence: TGTGCCAGCAGTGAAGCGCTCGATATCAGAAGTTACGAGCAGTACGTC. This sequence encodes CASSEALDIRSYEQYV.

The chain uses TRBV15 and TRBJ1-4; D remains ambiguous. Between the trimmed V and J ends, which lost 0 bases and 4 bases, there was a span of 3 bases. CDR1 and CDR2 (germline): LNHNV, YYDKDF (reference sequence). CDR3 size: 13 residues. The DNA for the CDR3 is TGTGCCACCAGCAGAGATTATAATGAAAAACTGTTTTTT. The encoded protein is CATSRDYNEKLFF.

This chain connects TRBV9 to TRBJ1-1; no definite D call. This CDR3 spans 16 amino acids. The V gene's germline CDR1 is SGDLS and CDR2 YYNGEE. V was pared by 0 bases and J by 4 bases, with 16 bases between. CDR3 protein: CASSVAPVRGGTEAFF. CDR3 sequence (DNA): TGTGCCAGCAGCGTAGCCCCGGTTCGGGGAGGCACTGAAGCTTTCTTT.

This clone was detected a few times. The chain links TRBV11-2 to TRBJ1-6; D remains unclear. CDR3 length: 14 amino acids. Trimming took 3 bases from V and 7 from J, leaving 10 bases between them. The germline gives CDR1 SGHAT, CDR2 FQNNGV. The CDR3 region has the DNA TGTGCCAGCAGCTTTTGGCAGTCCAATTCACCCCTCCACTTT. It codes for CASSFWQSNSPLHF.

Only a few counts were recorded for this clone. The chain uses TRBV7-9 and TRBJ1-4; D may be TRBD1 (5 bases). The CDR3 contains 17 residues. CDR1 and CDR2 (germline): SEHNR, FQNEAQ (reference sequence). Trimming pared 1 base from V and 2 bases from J, leaving 14 bases between. CDR3 sequence (DNA): TGTGCCAGCAGCTTAGGGTTCCAGGGCAACACTAATGAAAAACTGTTTTTT. Translating gives CASSLGFQGNTNEKLFF. Full variable domain (rest looked up from reference TRBV7-9 and TRBJ1-4): DTGVSQNPRHKITKRGQNVTFRCDPISEHNRLYWYRQTLGQGPEFLTYFQNEAQLEKSRLLSDRFSAERPKGSFSTLEIQRTEQGDSAMYLCASSLGFQGNTNEKLFFGSGTQLSVL.

This chain uses TRBV19 with TRBJ1-2; weak D call: TRBD1 (5 bases). Germline lookup yields CDR1 LNHDA and CDR2 SQIVND (reference sequence). This CDR3 is 14 amino acids long. Between the trimmed V and J ends, which lost 5 bases and 5 bases, there was a span of 15 bases. CDR3 protein: CASSLGPGDYGYTF. In DNA, the CDR3 is TGTGCCAGTAGTCTAGGACCGGGGGATTATGGCTACACCTTC.

This clone appeared a single time. The genes are TRBV7-8 and TRBJ1-3; TRBD1 might be the D (5 bases). V was cut by 5 bases and J by 0 bases, with 11 bases left in between. CDR3 length: 15 amino acids. Germline assignment: CDR1 SGHVS and CDR2 FQNEAQ. CDR3 amino acids: CASSERTTSGNTIYF. CDR3 DNA sequence: TGTGCCAGCAGCGAAAGGACAACCTCTGGAAACACCATATATTTT.

This clone turned up a few times. This chain joins TRBV5-5 and TRBJ2-1, with 9 nucleotides matching TRBD1. V dropped 2 bases and J dropped 5; count of bases not matched to a gene: 5. The CDR3 contains 15 residues. CDR1 is SGHKS, CDR2 YYEKEE, per germline (reference sequence). CDR3 in amino acids: CASSFRDREHNEQFF. In DNA form, the CDR3 reads TGTGCCAGCAGCTTCCGGGACAGGGAGCACAATGAGCAGTTCTTC. The whole variable domain, remainder taken from reference TRBV5-5 and TRBJ2-1, is DAGVTQSPTHLIKTRGQQVTLRCSPISGHKSVSWYQQVLGQGPQFIFQYYEKEERGRGNFPDRFSARQFPNYSSELNVNALLLGDSALYLCASSFRDREHNEQFFGPGTRLTVL.

The chain links TRBV3-1 (or the pseudogene TRBV3-2) to TRBJ1-5, with D unresolved. This CDR3 comprises 15 residues. V lost 4 bases and J lost 4, with 14 bases in between. CDR1 is LGHDT, CDR2 YNNKEL, per germline (reference sequence). CDR3 region: CASSRSEMQNQPQHF. The CDR3 DNA reads TGTGCCAGCAGCCGATCGGAGATGCAAAATCAGCCCCAGCATTTT.